A single sample gave rise to the 30 T cell receptor beta chains below, sequenced in a study of siplizumab effects on memory and regulatory T cells. The data were produced by immunoSEQ multiplex PCR, yet TCRdb's version contains in-frame clones alone and is incomplete. The table lists 85,000 to 120,000 clones, 92% of them singletons. The sample taken for sequencing was CD4+ T cells sorted from blood. These TCRs come from a human donor in good health.

The table lists this clone with a count of one. This same CDR3 is encoded by further DNA sequences in the sample. The J gene is TRBJ1-2, the V gene TRBV28, with D unclear. Germline V lookup: CDR1 MDHEN, CDR2 SYDVKM. Trimming left V 6 bases short and J 2 bases short, with 7 bases between. The CDR3 totals 12 residues. The CDR3 reads CASRGSNYGYTF. The CDR3 nucleotides are TGTGCCAGCAGGGGCTCCAACTATGGCTACACCTTC.

J is TRBJ2-7 and V is TRBV9; D gene ambiguous. Between the trimmed V and J ends, which lost 0 bases and 2 bases, there was a span of 12 bases. This CDR3 comprises 15 residues. Per the germline V gene, CDR1 is SGDLS and CDR2 is YYNGEE. The DNA of the CDR3 is TGTGCCAGCAGCGTAGAATCTACTCCAACCTACGAGCAGTACTTC. This gives the protein CASSVESTPTYEQYF.

The chain is built from TRBV6-5 and TRBJ1-5; possible D gene TRBD1, 5 bases. There are 15 residues in the CDR3. Trimming cost V 6 bases and J 0 bases, with 12 bases left between them. From germline, CDR1 is MNHEY and CDR2 SVGAGI. The DNA for the CDR3 is TGTGCCAGCAGGCCTGGGGCAATTAGCAATCAGCCCCAGCATTTT. Protein sequence: CASRPGAISNQPQHF.

The chain recombines TRBV2 with TRBJ1-1; D gene unclear. V lost 11 bases and J lost 6, with 16 bases in between. CDR1 and CDR2 from the germline V gene are SNHLY and FYNNEI. The CDR3 totals 12 residues. The CDR3 spells CAAGQSPAEAFF. In nucleotides, the CDR3 is TGTGCCGCGGGCCAATCGCCCGCTGAAGCTTTCTTT. The variable domain in full, with the rest retrieved from reference TRBV2 and TRBJ1-1, is EPEVTQTPSHQVTQMGQEVILRCVPISNHLYFYWYRQILGQKVEFLVSFYNNEISEKSEIFDDQFSVERPDGSNFTLKIRSTKLEDSAMYFCAAGQSPAEAFFGQGTRLTVV.

This sequence joins TRBV28 and TRBJ1-5; TRBD1 is a possible D gene (6 bases). The CDR3 has 14 amino acids. V dropped 5 bases and J dropped 6 bases, with 14 bases sitting between them. Germline V gene data show CDR1 as MDHEN and CDR2 as SYDVKM. CDR3 coding DNA: TGTGCCAGCAGTCTCTACAGGGTTACTCAGCCCCAGCATTTT. This codes for CASSLYRVTQPQHF.

The rearrangement joins TRBV7-3 to TRBJ1-3; D ambiguous. The V gene's germline CDR1 is SGHTA and CDR2 FQGTGA. The CDR3 has 14 amino acids. Deletions cut 5 bases from V and 0 bases from J, with 8 bases between. The CDR3, as DNA: TGTGCCAGCAGCCTCGCCCTCTCTGGAAACACCATATATTTT. Translated, it gives CASSLALSGNTIYF.

The table lists this clone with a few counts. The chain recombines TRBV5-1 with TRBJ2-3, with TRBD1 identical over 9 bases. The CDR3 runs to 15 residues. Trimming removed 0 bases from V and 2 bases from J; junction bases left unmatched: 1. Germline V lookup: CDR1 SGHRS, CDR2 YFSETQ. The CDR3 DNA reads as TGCGCCAGCAGCTTGGGGGACAGGGACACAGATACGCAGTATTTT. As protein: CASSLGDRDTDTQYF. Complete variable domain (other parts from reference TRBV5-1 and TRBJ2-3): KAGVTQTPRYLIKTRGQQVTLSCSPISGHRSVSWYQQTPGQGLQFLFEYFSETQRNKGNFPGRFSGRQFSNSRSEMNVSTLELGDSALYLCASSLGDRDTDTQYFGPGTRLTVL.

This clone was counted a few times. The rearrangement links TRBV18 to TRBJ1-5, with 8 bases that match TRBD1. Germline CDR1 and CDR2: KGHSH and LQKENI. The J segment lost 5 bases and the V segment lost 5 bases, leaving 11 bases of the junction unmatched. This CDR3 region has 16 residues. CDR3 loop: CASSTRGTGVDQPQHF. The CDR3, as DNA: TGTGCCAGCTCAACCCGCGGGACAGGCGTCGATCAGCCCCAGCATTTT.

The gene calls are TRBV18 and TRBJ2-1; 10 bases align to TRBD2. The germline V gene has CDR1 KGHSH and CDR2 LQKENI. J lost 9 bases, V lost 3 bases, and 8 bases had no gene match. The CDR3 totals 15 residues. The DNA of the CDR3 is TGTGCCAGCTCACCCGACCGTGGGACTAGCGTTGAGCAGTTCTTC. The encoded protein is CASSPDRGTSVEQFF.

The chain recombines TRBV19 with TRBJ1-1; TRBD1 agrees at 7 bases. In germline, CDR1 is LNHDA, CDR2 SQIVND (reference sequence). This CDR3 has 15 amino acids. J lost 7 bases, V lost 4 bases, and 12 bases had no gene match. The CDR3 sequence is CASSSKGAPGNEAFF. The CDR3, as DNA: TGTGCCAGTAGTAGTAAGGGGGCCCCCGGGAATGAAGCTTTCTTT.

The chain carries TRBV4-1 and TRBJ2-7; tentative D call: TRBD1 (6 bases). Trimming removed 1 base from V and 2 bases from J, with 15 bases in between. This CDR3 is built from 16 residues. Germline CDR1 reads MGHRA; CDR2 reads YSYEKL. This CDR3 is CASSQGAGAATYEQYF. The DNA for the CDR3 is TGCGCCAGCAGCCAAGGGGCAGGGGCCGCTACCTACGAGCAGTACTTC.

In DNA form, the CDR3 reads TGTGCCAGCAGTTTGCCAGGGTCCTCTCTCTACGAGCAGTACTTC. Residues: CASSLPGSSLYEQYF. V gene TRBV27 combines with J gene TRBJ2-7, with D possibly TRBD1 on 5 matching bases. V was shortened by 3 bases and J by 3 bases, with 15 bases between the two germline ends. Germline-derived CDR1 and CDR2 are MNHEY and SMNVEV (reference sequence). CDR3 length equals 15 residues.

The chain is built from TRBV19 and TRBJ2-2; 10 nucleotides match TRBD2. The CDR3 runs to 14 residues. Looked up from germline, CDR1 is LNHDA and CDR2 is SQIVND (reference sequence). Unmatched junction bases numbered 7, after V lost 10 bases and J lost 5 bases. The CDR3 reads CATSAGGGTGELFF. CDR3 coding DNA: TGTGCCACCTCAGCGGGAGGGGGGACCGGGGAGCTGTTTTTT.

The genes are TRBV5-6 and TRBJ2-3, with a possible D match to TRBD1 (5 bases). CDR1 and CDR2 (germline): SGHDT, YYEEEE. V was trimmed by 4 bases and J by 2 bases, leaving 14 bases between them. The CDR3 has 15 amino acids. This chain's CDR3 is CASSPTDPFTDTQYF. The CDR3 coding sequence is TGTGCCAGCAGCCCGACAGATCCGTTCACAGATACGCAGTATTTT.

J is TRBJ2-7 and V is TRBV15, with D possibly called TRBD1 or TRBD2 (5 bases each). CDR1 and CDR2 (germline): LNHNV, YYDKDF (reference sequence). Trimming pared 1 base from V and 3 bases from J, leaving 10 bases between. There are 14 residues in the CDR3. CDR3 loop: CATSRGGLSYEQYF. The CDR3 bases are TGTGCCACCAGCAGAGGGGGGTTGAGCTACGAGCAGTACTTC. Full variable domain (outside the CDR3, taken from reference TRBV15 and TRBJ2-7): DAMVIQNPRYQVTQFGKPVTLSCSQTLNHNVMYWYQQKSSQAPKLLFHYYDKDFNNEADTPDNFQSRRPNTSFCFLDIRSPGLGDTAMYLCATSRGGLSYEQYFGPGTRLTVT.

This rearrangement joins TRBV5-6 to TRBJ1-1, with a tentative D call TRBD1 (6 bases). Germline lookup yields CDR1 SGHDT and CDR2 YYEEEE. This CDR3 region has 15 residues. V was trimmed by 4 bases and J by 8 bases, leaving 21 bases between them. CDR3 sequence reads: CASSERPGTLNEAFF. The CDR3 DNA sequence: TGTGCCAGCAGCGAACGACCCGGGACACTAAACGAAGCTTTCTTT.

V gene TRBV27 combines with J gene TRBJ2-1; 10 bases map to TRBD2. V trimming: 2 bases; J trimming: 4 bases; junction bases outside the gene matches: 5. The V gene's germline CDR1 is MNHEY and CDR2 SMNVEV (reference sequence). The CDR3 contains 16 residues. This CDR3 is CASSLLTSGSYNEQFF. The CDR3 coding sequence is TGTGCCAGCAGTTTACTGACTAGCGGGTCTTACAATGAGCAGTTCTTC.

In its sample, this clone was seen many times. The chain recombines TRBV30 with TRBJ1-1, with TRBD1 identical over 9 bases. The CDR3 totals 15 residues. V shed 1 base and J 1 base; nucleotides not matched to a gene: 4. CDR1 and CDR2 from the germline V gene are GTSNPN and SVGIG (reference sequence). The chain's CDR3 is CAWSGWDRANTEAFF. The CDR3 DNA reads as TGTGCCTGGAGTGGATGGGACAGGGCGAACACTGAAGCTTTCTTT.

The chain employs TRBV7-9 and TRBJ1-1; D unresolved. Germline V gene sequence: CDR1 SEHNR, CDR2 FQNEAQ (reference sequence). V was cut by 2 bases and J by 1 base, with 23 bases left in between. The CDR3 consists of 19 residues. The CDR3 loop is CASSLIGLYTSDTNTEAFF. The CDR3 region has the DNA TGTGCCAGCAGCTTAATCGGTTTATACACGAGCGACACGAACACTGAAGCTTTCTTT.

The chain couples TRBV6-1 to TRBJ1-1; D is undetermined. The CDR3 consists of 13 residues. Germline V gene lookup returns CDR1 MNHNS and CDR2 SASEGT. V was pared by 6 bases and J by 0 bases, with 8 bases between. The CDR3 DNA is TGTGCCAGCAGGCTTCAGGTGAACACTGAAGCTTTCTTT. Translated, it gives CASRLQVNTEAFF.

This clone was seen a handful of times. The chain has TRBV6-5 and TRBJ2-7; TRBD1 might be the D (5 bases). Germline CDR1 MNHEY, CDR2 SVGAGI. The V end was cut by 6 bases, the J end by 1 base, with 10 bases between. This CDR3 spans 13 amino acids. CDR3: CASRLRESYEQYF. The CDR3 coding sequence is TGTGCCAGCAGACTCAGGGAATCCTACGAGCAGTACTTC.

This chain uses TRBV6-5 with TRBJ1-2, with D maybe TRBD1 (5 bases). The V gene's germline CDR1 is MNHEY and CDR2 SVGAGI. V gave up 5 bases and J gave up 3 bases, with 10 bases separating them. The CDR3 extends over 13 amino acids. The CDR3 coding sequence is TGTGCCAGCAGTAAAGGGGTGGACTATGGCTACACCTTC. Encoded protein: CASSKGVDYGYTF.

The chain employs TRBV2 and TRBJ1-5; D may be TRBD1 (6 bases). Looked up from germline, CDR1 is SNHLY and CDR2 is FYNNEI. CDR3 length: 14 residues. The ends were cut back, 5 bases at V and 4 bases at J, with 12 bases in the middle. The chain's CDR3 is CASSSVQGNQPQHF. The CDR3 DNA follows: TGTGCCAGCAGTTCCGTACAGGGTAATCAGCCCCAGCATTTT.

The chain has TRBV6-6 and TRBJ1-2; a weak D match, TRBD1 (5 bases). CDR3 length equals 14 residues. V lost 0 bases and J 4 bases, leaving 9 bases between the germline ends. Germline CDR1 is MNHNY and CDR2 is SVGAGI (reference sequence). The CDR3 nucleotides read TGTGCCAGCAGTTACTCACGGGGGACCTATGGCTACACCTTC. It is translated as CASSYSRGTYGYTF.

The rearrangement joins TRBV6-5 to TRBJ1-4; D possibly corresponds to TRBD1 (5 bases). CDR1 MNHEY and CDR2 SVGAGI come from the germline V gene. CDR3 length equals 15 residues. V shed 6 bases and J shed 4 bases, with 15 bases lying between them. As DNA, the CDR3 is TGTGCCAGCAGGTTGAACCAGGGTAATAATGAAAAACTGTTTTTT. It yields the protein CASRLNQGNNEKLFF.

This clone is a singleton in its sample. V usage is TRBV10-3 and J usage is TRBJ1-1, with 9 bases matching TRBD1. The CDR3 runs 13 residues. The V gene's germline CDR1 is ENHRY and CDR2 SYGVKD. V lost 10 bases, J lost 0 bases, and 3 bases stayed unmatched. CDR3 DNA: TGTGCCACGGGGACAGGGATGAACACTGAAGCTTTCTTT. Translation gives CATGTGMNTEAFF.

J is TRBJ1-5 and V is TRBV28, with D unclear. Germline CDR1 and CDR2: MDHEN and SYDVKM. This CDR3 region has 12 residues. CDR3: CAKGRGNQPQHF. CDR3 sequence (DNA): TGTGCTAAGGGAAGGGGCAATCAGCCCCAGCATTTT.

The V call is TRBV4-1, the J call TRBJ2-5; 8 bases map to TRBD2. The CDR3 contains 17 residues. V lost 3 bases to trimming and J lost 4 bases; unmatched junction nucleotides: 13. CDR1 and CDR2 from the germline V gene are MGHRA and YSYEKL. CDR3 amino acids: CASSHLGGAGVGETQYF. The CDR3 nucleotides are TGCGCCAGCAGCCACCTAGGGGGAGCGGGAGTAGGAGAGACCCAGTACTTC.

The rearrangement joins TRBV29-1 to TRBJ2-4; D call uncertain. Trimming pared 3 bases from V and 6 bases from J, leaving 6 bases between. This CDR3 has 11 residues. CDR1 is SQVTM, CDR2 ANQGSEA, per germline. CDR3 bases: TGCAGCGTTGAGGCCCTAAACATTCAGTACTTC. The encoded protein is CSVEALNIQYF.

This clone was detected only once. This chain joins TRBV7-3 and TRBJ2-3; D is perhaps TRBD1 (6 bases). The CDR3 is 16 residues long. Trimming cost V 4 bases and J 2 bases, with 16 bases left between them. The V gene's germline CDR1 is SGHTA and CDR2 FQGTGA. The CDR3 region has the DNA TGTGCCAGCAGCTATCGCTTCACAGGGACCACAGATACGCAGTATTTT. Protein sequence: CASSYRFTGTTDTQYF.